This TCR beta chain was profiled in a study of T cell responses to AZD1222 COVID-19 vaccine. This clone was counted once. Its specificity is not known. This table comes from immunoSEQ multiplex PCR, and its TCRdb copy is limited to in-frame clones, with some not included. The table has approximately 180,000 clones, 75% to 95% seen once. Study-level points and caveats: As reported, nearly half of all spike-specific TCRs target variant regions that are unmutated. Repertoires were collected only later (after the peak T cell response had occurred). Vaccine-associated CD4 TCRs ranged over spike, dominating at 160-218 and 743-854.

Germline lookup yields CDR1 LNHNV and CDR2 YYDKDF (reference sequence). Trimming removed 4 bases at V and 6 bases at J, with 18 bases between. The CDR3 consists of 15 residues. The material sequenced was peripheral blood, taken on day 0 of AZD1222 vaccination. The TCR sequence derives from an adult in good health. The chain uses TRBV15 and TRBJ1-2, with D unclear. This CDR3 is CATSILGGPVDGYTF. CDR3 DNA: TGTGCCACCAGCATACTGGGAGGTCCGGTGGATGGCTACACCTTC.